The rows below give T cell receptor beta chains drawn from one sample of a study of CD8 T cells in ankylosing spondylitis. TCRdb re-called the 5' RACE reads through MiXCR, storing one row per CDR3 protein. The sample yields some 800,000 distinct CDR3 sequences, 12% seen once. The specimen sequenced was blood, either unsorted or a sorted T cell fraction (not recorded which). The origin of the receptors is a male donor with ankylosing spondylitis. Both conserved end residues are part of each CDR3.

v_gene	j_gene	CDR3aa
TRBV11-1	TRBJ2-2	CASSLLPGQGEAGELFF
TRBV5-1	TRBJ2-1	CASSHASGEPYNEQFF
TRBV6-2/TRBV6-3	TRBJ2-1	CASSYSKGGAPYEQFF
TRBV25-1	TRBJ2-7	CASSDLGGTYEQYF
TRBV5-1	TRBJ2-7	CASSPLGSAYEQYF
TRBV7-2	TRBJ1-1	CASSRPLGNEAFF
TRBV20-1	TRBJ2-7	CSARAPGTIPHEQYF
TRBV30	TRBJ2-1	CAWRLTASYNEQFF
TRBV4-3	TRBJ1-5	CASSQERVQPQHF
TRBV5-1	TRBJ2-5	CASSHGTKQETQYF
TRBV7-2	TRBJ2-5	CASSSGLAGFGETQYF
TRBV5-1	TRBJ2-3	CASSLDARQGTTDTQYF
TRBV6-2/TRBV6-3	TRBJ1-5	CASSYRGGYQPQHF
TRBV20-1	TRBJ1-2	CSARVPDDYGYTF
TRBV29-1	TRBJ1-5	CSVQGSNQPQHF
TRBV18	TRBJ2-3	CASSPRLAGARYTDTQYF
TRBV7-9	-	CASSLGELTDTQHF
TRBV20-1	TRBJ1-1	CSARRQGAWDTEAFF
TRBV12-3/TRBV12-4	TRBJ1-2	CASSLNRVGYTF
TRBV7-3	TRBJ1-1	CASAQQGRRNTEAFF
TRBV6-1	TRBJ2-7	CASSPPRTGKTYEQYF
TRBV29-1	TRBJ1-2	CSVGGGPIGYTF
TRBV12-3/TRBV12-4	TRBJ1-1	CASSLFLKGAFF
TRBV7-6	TRBJ2-7	CASSLTREDSYEQYF
TRBV6-5	TRBJ1-2	CASSFGRGRGYTF
TRBV10-3	TRBJ2-2	CAIGGRGDTGELFF
TRBV6-4	TRBJ2-3	CASSRDMGGGTDTQYF
TRBV20-1	TRBJ2-3	CSARDVQRPTDTQYF
TRBV6-5	TRBJ1-5	CASSYADRYNQPQHF
TRBV12-3/TRBV12-4	TRBJ2-7	CASSSGITSSYEQYF
TRBV12-3/TRBV12-4	TRBJ2-3	CASSPRGATASTQYF
TRBV7-6	TRBJ2-7	CASSLGSHYEQYF
TRBV7-3	TRBJ2-1	CASSLIAGGNYNEQFF
TRBV29-1	TRBJ2-5	CSVEGETGETQYF
TRBV7-2	TRBJ2-2	CASSAQGHGELFF
TRBV12-3/TRBV12-4	TRBJ2-3	CASSSWDREDTQYF
TRBV12-3/TRBV12-4	TRBJ1-2	CASSLRGTHGYTF
TRBV6-1	TRBJ2-3	CASSPYPKVNTQYF
TRBV7-8	TRBJ2-2	CASSIQQGFGELFF
TRBV29-1	TRBJ2-3	CSVATDTQYF
TRBV29-1	TRBJ2-3	CSVRGRVTDTQYF
TRBV28	TRBJ1-5	CASSSRDRGLSQPQHF
TRBV7-2	TRBJ1-4	CASSLGQALANEKLFF
TRBV5-1	TRBJ2-2	CASSIPAGNTGELFF